This T cell receptor beta chain was recorded in a study of CD4 T cells in relation to SARS-CoV-2 and coronaviruses. About the research overall: PBMCs were cultured with antigen for nine to eleven days before TCR beta sequencing. Controls used an HIV-1 Nef peptide pool or no peptide.

The CDR3 consists of 16 residues. Germline V gives CDR1 SGHVS, CDR2 FNYEAQ. The germline V and J ends were trimmed by 1 base and 5 bases, with 12 bases remaining between them. A remark on this clone: Its antigen remains unknown.

Unexposed donor CD4+ T cells date from about 2011-2018, before the COVID-19 pandemic. After approximately ten days of culture, CD4+ T cells were isolated. Cells permitting, SARS-CoV-2 S/N and four cold-coronavirus spikes were tested on unexposed-donor CD4+ T cells. Repertoires were generated with immunoSEQ multiplex PCR, while TCRdb's copy carries only in-frame clones and drops some. Of roughly 17,000 clones listed, about 82% are singletons. The specimen was CD4+ T cells from PBMCs, cultured in vitro. This receptor was obtained from a human donor in good health. The genes are TRBV7-6 and TRBJ1-6; D possibly corresponds to TRBD1 (5 bases). CDR3 amino acids: CASSLGSRADNSPLHF. In DNA, the CDR3 is TGTGCCAGCAGCTTAGGATCCAGGGCGGATAATTCACCCCTCCACTTT.